This is a list of T cell receptor beta chains from one sample in a study of T cell responses to AZD1222 COVID-19 vaccine. The assay was immunoSEQ multiplex PCR, and TCRdb's table has in-frame clones only and misses some. The top ten clones hold 2.2% of a sample with roughly 150,000 clones, approximately 90% of them seen once. The sample was peripheral blood, taken on day 0 of AZD1222 vaccination. All receptors derive from an adult in good health. CDR3s include the opening cysteine and the closing phenylalanine or tryptophan. The D gene is left open where the match is weak. Only some rows state a clone size, as once, few, many or a class for expanded clones.

>NA|NA|TRBJ1-3|TRBV9
TGTGCCAGCAGCGAAGGCTTGGGGCTGGACGCCTCTGGAAACACCATATATTTT
CASSEGLGLDASGNTIYF
>NA|NA|TRBJ2-7|TRBV7-2
TGTGCCAGCAGCTTAGAAGGGTTAGGGGAGCAGTACTTC
CASSLEGLGEQYF
>NA|NA|TRBJ1-5|TRBV2
TGTGCCAGCAACAAGGGGTTGGTCAATCAGCCCCAGCATTTT
CASNKGLVNQPQHF
>NA|NA|TRBJ1-4|TRBV4-3
TGCGCCAGCAGCCCAAAAGATCACGTCGCGCGGAATGAAAAACTGTTTTTT
CASSPKDHVARNEKLFF
>NA|NA|TRBJ1-1|TRBV30
TGTGCCTGGAGTGCCTGGGGGGGGACTGAAGCTTTCTTT
CAWSAWGGTEAFF
>NA|TRBD1|TRBJ2-2|TRBV10-3
TGTGCCATCAGTGAGTTTAGGACAGGGGCCGGGGAGCTGTTTTTT
CAISEFRTGAGELFF
>NA|NA|TRBJ1-5|TRBV12-3/TRBV12-4
TGTGCCAGCAGTTGGTCCCGGGAGCCCCAGCATTTT
CASSWSREPQHF
>few|TRBD1|TRBJ1-1|TRBV11-1
TGTGCCAGCAGCTTGGGGACAGGGGGCCGAGCTTTCTTT
CASSLGTGGRAFF
>NA|NA|TRBJ2-5|TRBV28
TGTGCCAGCAGTTCCCCGGGGTTTCAAGAGACCCAGTACTTC
CASSSPGFQETQYF
>NA|NA|TRBJ1-4|TRBV5-8
TGTGCCAGCAACCGCGGTGTACGGGGGAATGAAAAACTGTTTTTT
CASNRGVRGNEKLFF
>NA|NA|TRBJ1-2|TRBV5-4
TGTGCCAGCAGCCTAGGAGGGGACCCACTGAACTATGGCTACACCTTC
CASSLGGDPLNYGYTF
>NA|TRBD2|TRBJ2-1|TRBV18
TGTGCCAGCTCACCTCCGGGCCTAGCGGGAGTTAATGAGCAGTTCTTC
CASSPPGLAGVNEQFF
>once|NA|TRBJ1-1|TRBV27
TGTGCCAGCCGTGGGACGGCGGGGACTGAAGCTTTCTTT
CASRGTAGTEAFF
>NA|NA|TRBJ2-7|TRBV6-5
TGTGCCAGCAGTTCCAAGCGGTTTTCGCCCTCCTACGAGCAGTACTTC
CASSSKRFSPSYEQYF
>NA|NA|TRBJ1-2|TRBV19
TGTGCCAGTAGGAGACAGGTTTTCCAGTATGGCTACACCTTC
CASRRQVFQYGYTF
>NA|NA|TRBJ1-4|TRBV19
TGTGCCAGTAGCCCAACAGCCGGGGGGTCGTTTTTT
CASSPTAGGSFF
>NA|TRBD1|TRBJ2-5|TRBV19
TGTGCCAGTAGTGCGACAGGGGGCGCGATAGTGCGGGAGACCCAGTACTTC
CASSATGGAIVRETQYF
>NA|NA|TRBJ2-2|TRBV7-2
TGTGCCAGCAGCGGGCGGGGCTCGAACACCGGGGAGCTGTTTTTT
CASSGRGSNTGELFF
>NA|TRBD2|TRBJ2-2|TRBV18
TGTGCCAGCTCTCAATTTAGCGGGACGAACACCGGGGAGCTGTTTTTT
CASSQFSGTNTGELFF
>NA|NA|TRBJ1-5|TRBV7-2
TGTGCCAGCGCAACAACGGGGGGAAATCAGCCCCAGCATTTT
CASATTGGNQPQHF
>NA|NA|TRBJ1-1|TRBV5-1
TGCGCCAGCAGCTTGTTCCCCCAGAGTGGCACTGAAGCTTTCTTT
CASSLFPQSGTEAFF
>NA|NA|TRBJ1-2|TRBV19
TGTGCCAGTAGTATCTCTTCGGCAGGCTCTCCTCACACCTTC
CASSISSAGSPHTF